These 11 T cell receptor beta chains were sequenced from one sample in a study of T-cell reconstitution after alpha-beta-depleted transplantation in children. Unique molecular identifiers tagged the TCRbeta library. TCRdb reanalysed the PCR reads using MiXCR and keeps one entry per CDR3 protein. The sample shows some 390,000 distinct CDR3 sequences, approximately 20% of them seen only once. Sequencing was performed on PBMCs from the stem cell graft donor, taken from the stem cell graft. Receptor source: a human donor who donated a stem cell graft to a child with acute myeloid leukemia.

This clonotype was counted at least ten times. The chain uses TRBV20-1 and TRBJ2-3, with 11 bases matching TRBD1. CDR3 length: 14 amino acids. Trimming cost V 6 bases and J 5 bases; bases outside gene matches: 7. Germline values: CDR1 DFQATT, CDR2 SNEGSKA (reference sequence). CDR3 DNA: TGCAGTGCACCGGACAGGGGGCCTCAAGATACGCAGTATTTT. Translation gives CSAPDRGPQDTQYF.

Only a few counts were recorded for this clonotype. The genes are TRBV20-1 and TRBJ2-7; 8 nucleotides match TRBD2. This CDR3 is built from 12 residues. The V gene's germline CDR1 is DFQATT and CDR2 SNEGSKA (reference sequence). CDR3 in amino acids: CMQREKGGEQYF. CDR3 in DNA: TGCATGCAGCGGGAGAAAGGAGGCGAGCAGTACTTC.

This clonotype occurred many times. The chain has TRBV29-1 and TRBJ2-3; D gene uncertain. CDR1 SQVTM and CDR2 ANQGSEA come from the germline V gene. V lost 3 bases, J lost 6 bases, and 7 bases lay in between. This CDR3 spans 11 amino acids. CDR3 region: CSVDTEDTQYF. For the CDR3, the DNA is TGCAGCGTTGATACAGAGGATACGCAGTATTTT.

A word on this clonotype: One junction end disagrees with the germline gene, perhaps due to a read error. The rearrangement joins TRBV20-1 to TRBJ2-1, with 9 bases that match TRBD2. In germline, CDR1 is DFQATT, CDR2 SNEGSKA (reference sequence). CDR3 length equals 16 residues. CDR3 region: CCARDPGTSRYNEQFF. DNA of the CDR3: TGCTGTGCTAGAGATCCCGGGACTAGCCGGTACAATGAGCAGTTCTTC.

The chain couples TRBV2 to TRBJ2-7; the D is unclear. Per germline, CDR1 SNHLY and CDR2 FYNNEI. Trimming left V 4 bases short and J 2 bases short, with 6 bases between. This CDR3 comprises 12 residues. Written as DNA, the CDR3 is TGTGCCAGCAGTGCTAGTCCCTACGAGCAGTACTTC. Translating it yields CASSASPYEQYF.

The CDR3 sequence: CATSGISGSSYNEQFF. The CDR3 DNA reads TGTGCCACCAGCGGTATTAGCGGGTCCTCCTACAATGAGCAGTTCTTC. The chain recombines TRBV15 with TRBJ2-1; 7 bases line up with TRBD2. Trimming removed 5 bases from V and 0 bases from J; junction bases left unmatched: 7. This CDR3 is 16 amino acids long. CDR1 and CDR2 from the germline V gene are LNHNV and YYDKDF (reference sequence).

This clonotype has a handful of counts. CDR3 region: CASSRRIPEQYF. CDR3 sequence (DNA): TGTGCCAGCAGTCGGCGGATTCCCGAGCAGTACTTC. V gene TRBV28 combines with J gene TRBJ2-7; D is uncertain. V was pared by 5 bases and J by 6 bases, with 11 bases between. The CDR3 spans 12 residues. Germline CDR1 and CDR2: MDHEN and SYDVKM.

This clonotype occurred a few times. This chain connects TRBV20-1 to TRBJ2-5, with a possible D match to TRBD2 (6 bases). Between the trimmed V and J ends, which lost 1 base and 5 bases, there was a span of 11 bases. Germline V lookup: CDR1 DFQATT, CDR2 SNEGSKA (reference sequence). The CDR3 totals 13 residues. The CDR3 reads CSARAGVLETQYF. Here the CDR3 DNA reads TGCAGTGCTAGAGCGGGAGTTTTGGAGACCCAGTACTTC.

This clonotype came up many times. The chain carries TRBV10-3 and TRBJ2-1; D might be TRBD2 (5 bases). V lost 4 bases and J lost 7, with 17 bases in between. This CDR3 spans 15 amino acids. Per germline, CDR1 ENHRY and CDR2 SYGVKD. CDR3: CAISVSPRSGNEQFF. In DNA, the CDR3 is TGTGCCATCAGTGTTAGCCCAAGGAGCGGTAATGAGCAGTTCTTC.

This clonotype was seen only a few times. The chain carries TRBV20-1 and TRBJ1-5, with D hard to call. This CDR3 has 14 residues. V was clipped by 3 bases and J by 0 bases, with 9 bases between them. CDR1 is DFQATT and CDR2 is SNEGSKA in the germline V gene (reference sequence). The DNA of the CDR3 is TGCAGTGCTAGTGCGGGTTATAGCAATCAGCCCCAGCATTTT. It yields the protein CSASAGYSNQPQHF.

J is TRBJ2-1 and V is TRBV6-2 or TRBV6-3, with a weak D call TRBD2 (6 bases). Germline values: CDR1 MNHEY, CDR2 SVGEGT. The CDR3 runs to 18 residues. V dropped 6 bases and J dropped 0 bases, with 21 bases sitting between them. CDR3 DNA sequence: TGTGCCAGCAGCTATTCTATAGAGCTTAGCGGCTCCTACAATGAGCAGTTCTTC. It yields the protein CASSYSIELSGSYNEQFF.